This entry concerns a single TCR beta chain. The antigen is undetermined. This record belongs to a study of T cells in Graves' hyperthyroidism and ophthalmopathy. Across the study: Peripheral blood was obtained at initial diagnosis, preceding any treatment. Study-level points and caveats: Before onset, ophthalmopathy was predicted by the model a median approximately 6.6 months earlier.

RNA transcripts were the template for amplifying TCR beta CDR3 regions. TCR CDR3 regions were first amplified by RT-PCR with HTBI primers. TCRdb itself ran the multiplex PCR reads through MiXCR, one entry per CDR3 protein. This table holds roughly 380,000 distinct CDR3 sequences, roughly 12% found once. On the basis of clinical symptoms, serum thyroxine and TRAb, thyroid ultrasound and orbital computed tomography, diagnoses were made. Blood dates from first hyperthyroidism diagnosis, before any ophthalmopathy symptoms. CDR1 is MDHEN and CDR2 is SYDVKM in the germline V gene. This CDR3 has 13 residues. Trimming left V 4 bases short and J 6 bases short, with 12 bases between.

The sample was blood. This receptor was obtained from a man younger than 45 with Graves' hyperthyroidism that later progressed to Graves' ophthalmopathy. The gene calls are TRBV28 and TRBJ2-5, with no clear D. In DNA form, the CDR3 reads TGTGCCAGCAGTTACGTATTAGGGAAGACCCAGTACTTC. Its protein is CASSYVLGKTQYF.